Listed here are 2 T cell receptor beta chains from one sample, sequenced in a study of T cell changes during pregnancy in multiple sclerosis (dated by TCRdb to the late 2010s). Library creation used the immunoSEQ multiplex PCR assay. The table comes from immuneACCESS by way of TCRdb, which keeps in-frame sequences with V and J called. Part of the clones is missing from these tables; in studies checked, under half for an unresolved V gene and the rest for unknown reasons. In this sample the table shows some 96,000 clones, 92% of which occur a single time. The biggest ten clones account for roughly 2% of the sample. Sequenced here: peripheral blood, sampled after pregnancy. Source of these receptors: a female donor with multiple sclerosis, enrolled in a pregnancy study.

The chain couples TRBV4-3 to TRBJ1-4; 10 bases agree with TRBD1. Germline values: CDR1 LGHNA, CDR2 YSLEER. The CDR3 is 17 residues long. The junction had 9 bases not matched to a gene; V was cut back by 4 bases and J by 4 bases. The CDR3 sequence is CASSPRDRGKSNEKLFF. CDR3 DNA sequence: TGCGCCAGCAGCCCTCGGGACAGGGGAAAAAGTAATGAAAAACTGTTTTTT.

This CDR3 reads CASSDGNYGYTF. In DNA form, the CDR3 reads TGTGCCAGCAGTGATGGCAACTATGGCTACACCTTC. The gene calls are TRBV6-5 and TRBJ1-2, with D uncertain. The V gene's germline CDR1 is MNHEY and CDR2 SVGAGI. The CDR3 sequence is 12 residues long. Trimming removed 5 bases at V and 2 bases at J, with 6 bases between.